This T cell receptor beta chain was observed in a study of blood T cell repertoires in COVID-19. Looking at the study overall: From the United States, Italy and Spain came samples of acute and convalescent COVID-19. PBMCs, B-cell-depleted T cells, or T cells provided the cDNA or gDNA that made up the material.

In the authors' methods: Reference gene primers were amplified, and this amplification served to estimate nucleated cell counts. Clones were sequenced by immunoSEQ multiplex PCR, and TCRdb holds only the in-frame ones, with some missing. V and J calls and clone size are as listed in that table; D and trimming were resolved from the DNA. The sample records some 89,000 clones, more than 75% being singletons. Germline values: CDR1 GTSNPN, CDR2 SVGIG (reference sequence). The ends were cut back, 3 bases at V and 5 bases at J, with 16 bases in the middle. This CDR3 region has 14 residues. The clonotype was recovered from a human donor in a cohort sampled during active COVID-19. The specimen sequenced was peripheral blood. The V gene is TRBV30, the J gene TRBJ2-5; no reliable D call. The CDR3 is CAWRRPPAGETQYF. The CDR3 DNA follows: TGTGCCTGGAGGAGGCCCCCGGCCGGGGAGACCCAGTACTTC.